The 28 T cell receptor beta chains given below trace back to one sample, sequenced in a study of blood T cell repertoires in COVID-19. Clones were read by immunoSEQ multiplex PCR, and TCRdb kept only the in-frame ones, dropping some. The table shows about 92,000 clones, with around 67% occurring only once. Sequences were obtained from peripheral blood. These receptors came from a woman in her fifties or sixties in a cohort sampled during active or convalescent COVID-19.

The chain couples TRBV13 to TRBJ1-4, with 9 bases identical to TRBD1. Unmatched junction bases numbered 8, after V lost 4 bases and J lost 8 bases. The CDR3 is made up of 15 amino acids. Germline values: CDR1 PRHDT, CDR2 FYEKMQ (reference sequence). The CDR3: CASSSYRGREEKLFF. DNA for the CDR3: TGTGCCAGCAGCTCCTACAGGGGGCGAGAGGAAAAACTGTTTTTT.

This clone appeared a single time. This chain uses TRBV5-1 with TRBJ2-5; TRBD2 agrees at 12 bases. Germline CDR1 and CDR2: SGHRS and YFSETQ. The CDR3 extends over 15 amino acids. J gave up 5 bases and V 4 bases, and 6 bases lay outside the gene matches. The CDR3 reads CASSKSSGGEETQYF. The DNA for the CDR3 is TGCGCCAGCAGCAAGTCTAGCGGGGGGGAGGAGACCCAGTACTTC. Full variable domain (remainder filled in from reference TRBV5-1 and TRBJ2-5): KAGVTQTPRYLIKTRGQQVTLSCSPISGHRSVSWYQQTPGQGLQFLFEYFSETQRNKGNFPGRFSGRQFSNSRSEMNVSTLELGDSALYLCASSKSSGGEETQYFGPGTRLLVL.

This clone was detected only a few times. The chain links TRBV5-1 to TRBJ1-3; 8 positions match TRBD1. The CDR3 sequence is 16 residues long. The V gene's germline CDR1 is SGHRS and CDR2 YFSETQ. Trimming took 0 bases from V and 1 from J; bases not matched to a gene: 3. The CDR3, as DNA: TGCGCCAGCAGCTTGGGCCGGACAGGGTCTGGAAACACCATATATTTT. This codes for CASSLGRTGSGNTIYF.

There are many counts of this clone. V usage is TRBV11-2 and J usage is TRBJ1-2; no clear D. V was pared by 1 base and J by 4 bases, with 7 bases between. Per the germline V gene, CDR1 is SGHAT and CDR2 is FQNNGV. This CDR3 spans 13 amino acids. The CDR3, as DNA: TGTGCCAGCAGCTTAGCCGTACTCTATGGCTACACCTTC. It specifies CASSLAVLYGYTF. The full variable domain, completed using reference TRBV11-2 and TRBJ1-2, is EAGVAQSPRYKIIEKRQSVAFWCNPISGHATLYWYQQILGQGPKLLIQFQNNGVVDDSQLPKDRFSAERLKGVDSTLKIQPAKLEDSAVYLCASSLAVLYGYTFGSGTRLTVV.

This chain uses TRBV13 with TRBJ2-5; 8 bases align to TRBD2. V dropped 1 base and J dropped 5; count of bases not matched to a gene: 6. Looked up from germline, CDR1 is PRHDT and CDR2 is FYEKMQ (reference sequence). The length of the CDR3 is 15 residues. CDR3 residues: CASSLAPGLEETQYF. CDR3 coding DNA: TGTGCCAGCAGCTTAGCTCCGGGACTAGAGGAGACCCAGTACTTC.

This clone was seen just once. This chain uses TRBV7-3 with TRBJ2-1; TRBD1 aligns across 9 bases. The CDR3 has 15 amino acids. The germline CDR1 and CDR2 sequences are SGHTA and FQGTGA. Trimming took 1 base from V and 9 from J; bases not matched to a gene: 7. DNA of the CDR3: TGTGCCAGCAGCTTAAGTCGGGGGACAGGGACTGAGCAGTTCTTC. Translating gives CASSLSRGTGTEQFF.

The rearrangement links TRBV7-9 to TRBJ1-3; unclear D gene. V dropped 6 bases and J dropped 4 bases, with 19 bases sitting between them. The length of the CDR3 is 16 residues. The germline V gene encodes CDR1 SEHNR and CDR2 FQNEAQ (reference sequence). CDR3 amino acids: CASRRGLQVEGNTIYF. CDR3 DNA sequence: TGTGCCAGCAGACGGGGTCTTCAGGTAGAAGGAAACACCATATATTTT.

The chain has TRBV19 and TRBJ1-5; 7 bases agree with TRBD1. Germline CDR1 and CDR2: LNHDA and SQIVND (reference sequence). Trimming took 5 bases from V and 9 from J; bases not matched to a gene: 13. This CDR3 has 15 amino acids. The CDR3 loop is CASSLGQRGIMPQHF. In DNA form, the CDR3 reads TGTGCCAGTAGTCTGGGACAGCGGGGGATCATGCCCCAGCATTTT.

The rearrangement joins TRBV4-1 to TRBJ2-7; D might be TRBD1 (6 bases). The CDR3 runs to 16 residues. V gave up 0 bases and J gave up 2 bases, with 14 bases separating them. CDR1 and CDR2 from the germline V gene are MGHRA and YSYEKL. DNA of the CDR3: TGCGCCAGCAGCCAAGATCCCAGGGGTGATCCCTACGAGCAGTACTTC. This gives the protein CASSQDPRGDPYEQYF.

The chain recombines TRBV6-1 with TRBJ2-7, with D possibly TRBD2 on 6 matching bases. The V gene lost 3 bases and the J gene lost 4 bases, with 16 bases spanning the gap. The CDR3 sequence is 15 residues long. Germline-derived CDR1 and CDR2 are MNHNS and SASEGT. Here the CDR3 reads CASSEGASAVYEQYF. The CDR3 coding sequence is TGTGCCAGCAGTGAGGGAGCTAGCGCAGTATACGAGCAGTACTTC.

This clone appeared once. Because it lacks the conserved phenylalanine or tryptophan at the end, this CDR3 is likely a read error. It is unclear where the CDR3 begins or ends on the DNA, so no DNA is shown, and the CDR3 is as TCRdb lists it. The chain is built from TRBV4-1 and TRBJ2-7; TRBD1, the table's D call, lacks a check against the DNA. Germline-derived CDR1 and CDR2 are MGHRA and YSYEKL. The CDR3 totals 11 residues, both ends included. This chain's CDR3 is CASSQDCQQVY.

The gene calls are TRBV6-2 or TRBV6-3 and TRBJ2-2; possibly TRBD2 for D (5 bases). V lost 0 bases to trimming and J lost 6 bases, with 17 bases between them. This CDR3 is built from 17 residues. Germline V gives CDR1 MNHEY, CDR2 SVGEGT. The CDR3 coding sequence is TGTGCCAGCAGTTACTCCCGTGGACTTAACGGGGCCGGGGAGCTGTTTTTT. Its translation is CASSYSRGLNGAGELFF.

J is TRBJ1-2 and V is TRBV6-5, with 8 bases fitting TRBD1. Germline V CDR1 and CDR2: MNHEY, SVGAGI. This CDR3 comprises 12 residues. J was trimmed by 8 bases and V by 7 bases; bases with no gene match: 6. The CDR3 DNA is TGTGCCAGCAATACAGGGGGAGGAGGCTACACCTTC. It encodes CASNTGGGGYTF.

The table lists this clone with a few counts. This chain uses TRBV3-1 (or the pseudogene TRBV3-2) with TRBJ1-2; TRBD1 aligns across 7 bases. Germline V gene data show CDR1 as LGHDT and CDR2 as YNNKEL (reference sequence). V trimming: 3 bases; J trimming: 4 bases; junction bases outside the gene matches: 5. The CDR3 is 14 amino acids. CDR3 loop: CASSHPGGIYGYTF. The CDR3 DNA reads as TGTGCCAGCAGCCACCCAGGGGGGATCTATGGCTACACCTTC.

The V gene is TRBV18, the J gene TRBJ1-2; no clear D. The CDR3 runs 14 residues. Trimming removed 6 bases from V and 0 bases from J, with 11 bases in between. The V gene's germline CDR1 is KGHSH and CDR2 LQKENI. CDR3 in amino acids: CASSGGQSNYGYTF. Written as DNA, the CDR3 is TGTGCCAGCTCGGGCGGGCAATCTAACTATGGCTACACCTTC.

The chain joins TRBV4-3 to TRBJ1-5; 8 bases match TRBD1. V trimming: 1 base; J trimming: 2 bases; junction bases outside the gene matches: 4. Germline CDR1 is LGHNA and CDR2 is YSLEER. CDR3 length equals 16 residues. The CDR3 bases are TGCGCCAGCAGCCAAGGCACGGGACAGGGCAATCAGCCCCAGCATTTT. It is translated as CASSQGTGQGNQPQHF.

The chain couples TRBV7-2 to TRBJ2-5; 10 nucleotides align to TRBD1. The CDR3 has 15 amino acids. V shed 5 bases and J 7 bases; nucleotides not matched to a gene: 10. Germline assignment: CDR1 SGHTA and CDR2 FQGNSA. The CDR3 DNA reads TGTGCCAGCAGCCCTCGACAGGGGGCGGTCCGGACCCAGTACTTC. Translated: CASSPRQGAVRTQYF. Complete variable domain (other parts from reference TRBV7-2 and TRBJ2-5): GAGVSQSPSNKVTEKGKDVELRCDPISGHTALYWYRQSLGQGLEFLIYFQGNSAPDKSGLPSDRFSAERTGGSVSTLTIQRTQQEDSAVYLCASSPRQGAVRTQYFGPGTRLLVL.

This clone has just one count. J is TRBJ2-1 and V is TRBV4-1, with 15 bases identical to TRBD2. Germline V gene lookup returns CDR1 MGHRA and CDR2 YSYEKL. This CDR3 is built from 19 residues. V lost 0 bases, J lost 0 bases, and 3 bases stayed unmatched. CDR3 DNA sequence: TGCGCCAGCAGCCAAGAAGGGACTAGCGGGGGGAGCTCCTACAATGAGCAGTTCTTC. Translating it yields CASSQEGTSGGSSYNEQFF.

This clone was counted a single time. This chain connects TRBV11-3 to TRBJ2-5; tentatively, D is TRBD1 (5 bases). Trimming left V 5 bases short and J 3 bases short, with 19 bases between. This CDR3 has 16 residues. CDR1 is SGHNT and CDR2 is YENEEA in the germline V gene. CDR3 sequence: CASSKGVQAFEETQYF. The CDR3 bases are TGTGCCAGCAGCAAAGGGGTACAGGCTTTTGAAGAGACCCAGTACTTC. Full variable domain (remainder filled in from reference TRBV11-3 and TRBJ2-5): EAGVVQSPRYKIIEKKQPVAFWCNPISGHNTLYWYLQNLGQGPELLIRYENEEAVDDSQLPKDRFSAERLKGVDSTLKIQPAELGDSAVYLCASSKGVQAFEETQYFGPGTRLLVL.

The J gene is TRBJ2-1, the V gene TRBV2; 7 nucleotides align to TRBD1. CDR3 size: 13 residues. From germline, CDR1 is SNHLY and CDR2 FYNNEI. V lost 5 bases to trimming and J lost 9 bases; unmatched junction nucleotides: 7. CDR3 sequence reads: CASSTTGYSEQFF. As DNA, the CDR3 is TGTGCCAGCAGTACGACAGGGTATAGTGAGCAGTTCTTC.

This clone has just a few counts. This chain links TRBV4-2 with TRBJ1-5, with a weak D call TRBD1 (5 bases). The V gene lost 0 bases and the J gene lost 2 bases, with 14 bases spanning the gap. Germline CDR1 reads LGHNA; CDR2 reads YNFKEQ. The CDR3 totals 17 residues. CDR3 nucleotide sequence: TGTGCCAGCAGCCAAGACGGGGGGGGAAGACGCAATCAGCCCCAGCATTTT. It translates to CASSQDGGGRRNQPQHF.

Points on this clone: One junction end disagrees with the germline gene, perhaps due to a read error. V gene TRBV7-7 combines with J gene TRBJ2-2, with D maybe TRBD1 (6 bases). The CDR3 loop spans 17 amino acids. CDR1 is SSHAT, CDR2 FNYEAQ, per germline (reference sequence). The DNA of the CDR3 is TGTGCTAGCAGCCCGTCGACAGGCGGAGTGAACACCGGGGAGCTGTTTTTT. Protein sequence: CASSPSTGGVNTGELFF.

This clone was seen a handful of times. The rearrangement uses TRBV19 and TRBJ1-1; weak D call: TRBD1 (5 bases). The V and J ends lost 6 bases and 6 bases respectively, with 26 bases between them. The germline gives CDR1 LNHDA, CDR2 SQIVND (reference sequence). CDR3 size: 17 residues. The CDR3 sequence is CASSPRPGEVSVAEAFF. The CDR3 DNA reads as TGTGCCAGTAGCCCCCGCCCGGGGGAAGTGTCTGTCGCTGAAGCTTTCTTT.

The chain recombines TRBV24-1 with TRBJ2-2; TRBD1 agrees at 11 bases. The CDR3 spans 17 residues. V lost 1 base, J lost 3 bases, and 3 bases stayed unmatched. Germline-derived CDR1 and CDR2 are KGHDR and SFDVKD. This CDR3 is CATSDFGDRGDTGELFF. DNA of the CDR3: TGTGCCACCAGTGATTTTGGGGACAGGGGGGACACCGGGGAGCTGTTTTTT.

This clone was detected only a few times. The J gene is TRBJ1-1, the V gene TRBV13; 7 nucleotides align to TRBD1. The length of the CDR3 is 15 residues. Trimming cost V 5 bases and J 5 bases; bases outside gene matches: 11. The V gene's germline CDR1 is PRHDT and CDR2 FYEKMQ (reference sequence). This CDR3 is CASSRNRGEGTEAFF. The CDR3 region has the DNA TGTGCCAGCAGCCGCAACAGGGGTGAGGGGACTGAAGCTTTCTTT. The variable domain in full, completed from reference TRBV13 and TRBJ1-1, reads AAGVIQSPRHLIKEKRETATLKCYPIPRHDTVYWYQQGPGQDPQFLISFYEKMQSDKGSIPDRFSAQQFSDYHSELNMSSLELGDSALYFCASSRNRGEGTEAFFGQGTRLTVV.

Only a few counts were recorded for this clone. The chain uses TRBV6-5 and TRBJ1-1; 8 bases are shared with TRBD1. The trim removed 6 bases at V and 2 bases at J, leaving 5 bases unmatched. The CDR3 extends over 14 amino acids. Per the germline V gene, CDR1 is MNHEY and CDR2 is SVGAGI. The CDR3 loop is CASRRTGTNTEAFF. The CDR3 DNA reads TGTGCCAGCAGGAGGACAGGGACTAACACTGAAGCTTTCTTT.

V usage is TRBV28 and J usage is TRBJ1-5; 9 bases are a match to TRBD1. CDR3 size: 16 residues. Looked up from germline, CDR1 is MDHEN and CDR2 is SYDVKM. The J segment lost 7 bases and the V segment lost 3 bases, leaving 10 bases of the junction unmatched. The CDR3 bases are TGTGCCAGCAGTTTCCGACCGGGACAGGGTGGGCAGCCCCAGCATTTT. This encodes CASSFRPGQGGQPQHF.

The V and J genes are TRBV5-5 and TRBJ1-2; D may be TRBD1 (6 bases). This CDR3 is 14 amino acids long. Germline values: CDR1 SGHKS, CDR2 YYEKEE (reference sequence). Trimming cost V 4 bases and J 6 bases, with 16 bases left between them. For the CDR3, the DNA is TGTGCCAGCAGCCCCGAACAGGGAAGGGATGGCTACACCTTC. This encodes CASSPEQGRDGYTF. Combining the CDR3 with reference TRBV5-5 and TRBJ1-2 gives the whole variable domain DAGVTQSPTHLIKTRGQQVTLRCSPISGHKSVSWYQQVLGQGPQFIFQYYEKEERGRGNFPDRFSARQFPNYSSELNVNALLLGDSALYLCASSPEQGRDGYTFGSGTRLTVV.